This T cell receptor beta chain was identified in a study of CD8 T cells in ankylosing spondylitis. With V trimmed by 0 bases and J by 5 bases, 5 bases remained unmatched. The germline gives CDR1 SGHTA, CDR2 FQGNSA. The CDR3 length is 17 residues. The table lists this clonotype with a few counts. No antigen is known for it. Preparation of TCR beta libraries was done by quantitative 5'-RACE with molecular barcodes. TCRdb itself ran the 5' RACE reads through MiXCR, one entry per CDR3 protein. The data show under 300,000 distinct CDR3 sequences, roughly a tenth seen once. Findings of the study overall: Before this, some motif variants had been reported in reactive arthritis synovial fluid and blood. A TCR beta motif made of about eight highly homologous variants seemed typical of ankylosing spondylitis blood.

This rearrangement joins TRBV7-2 to TRBJ2-2; 11 bases fit TRBD2. Specimen: blood, either unsorted or a sorted T cell fraction (not recorded which). The TCR sequence derives from a male donor with ankylosing spondylitis or in good health (not recorded which). CDR3 in amino acids: CASSLALAGGGTGELFF. CDR3 DNA: TGTGCCAGCAGCTTAGCCCTAGCGGGGGGAGGTACCGGGGAGCTGTTTTTT.